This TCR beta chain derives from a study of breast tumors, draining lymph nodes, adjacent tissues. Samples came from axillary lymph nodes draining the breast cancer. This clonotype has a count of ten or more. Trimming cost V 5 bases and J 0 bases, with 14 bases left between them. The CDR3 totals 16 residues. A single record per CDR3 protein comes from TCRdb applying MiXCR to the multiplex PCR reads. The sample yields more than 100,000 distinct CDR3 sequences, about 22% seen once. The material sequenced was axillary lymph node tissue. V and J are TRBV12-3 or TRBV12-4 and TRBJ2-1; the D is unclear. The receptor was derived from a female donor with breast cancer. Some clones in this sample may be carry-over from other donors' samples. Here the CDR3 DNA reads TGTGCCAGCAGTCAGTATAAGGGAAGCTCCTACAATGAGCAGTTCTTC. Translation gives CASSQYKGSSYNEQFF.